One TCR beta chain is described in this entry. The target antigen is unknown. This CDR3 is 14 amino acids long. Germline CDR1 and CDR2: DFQATT and SNEGSKA (reference sequence). V lost 3 bases and J lost 3, with 14 bases in between. The source of the sample is a study of regulatory T cells in long-lasting Graves disease. About the research overall: A definition of persistent Graves' disease required over 5 years of antithyroid drugs plus positive TSH receptor antibodies.

Noted time point: persistent/refractory GD, antithyroid drugs over 5 years with positive TRAb. RNA isolated from PBMCs was used to make the TCR library. Peripheral blood, about 10 milliliters of it, was drawn into EDTA tubes. CDR3-region Arm-PCR and iRepertoire HTBI primers produced the TCR beta libraries. Using its own MiXCR run on the multiplex PCR reads, TCRdb lists one record per CDR3 protein. The sample has approximately 690,000 distinct CDR3 sequences; 25% to 35% are singletons. Findings and limits, study-wide: Preferential use of TRBV28, TRBJ1-2 and TRBJ2-5 was seen in persistent disease.

The clonotype was recovered from a female donor with Graves disease. The chain recombines TRBV20-1 with TRBJ1-1, with D maybe TRBD1 (6 bases). Material: peripheral blood mononuclear cells (PBMCs), obtained when the disease was refractory, from a patient treated with antithyroid drugs. The CDR3 here is CSARGAGGDTEAFF. CDR3 coding DNA: TGCAGTGCTAGGGGGGCGGGTGGCGACACTGAAGCTTTCTTT.